This T cell receptor beta chain was recovered during a study of response to subunit inactivated influenza vaccine. Points from the study as a whole: The authors proposed limited new T cell recruitment per seasonal influenza vaccination.

In the case of this clonotype: What it binds is not known. The junction and the germline gene differ at one end; a read error may be behind it.

TCRdb recomputed calls from the RT-PCR reads with MiXCR, one row per CDR3 protein. The sample has about 160,000 distinct CDR3 sequences, approximately 11% seen once; the top ten hold around 12%. The specimen was non-naive T cells sorted from PBMCs, collected 45 days after vaccination. The TCR originated in a man aged 50-60 years who received an inactivated influenza vaccine.

The CDR3 loop reads CASRNPTSYGYTF. CDR3 DNA: TGTGCCAGCAGAAACCCGACAAGCTATGGCTACACCTTT. The chain has TRBV6-2 or TRBV6-3 and TRBJ1-2, with D hard to call. The CDR3 totals 13 residues. CDR1 MNHEY and CDR2 SVGEGT come from the germline V gene.